The clone carrying this TCR beta chain came up a few times. The antigen is not known. The data originate from a study of response to subunit inactivated influenza vaccine. One entry per CDR3 protein results from TCRdb running MiXCR on the RT-PCR reads. The table records 550,000 to 800,000 distinct CDR3 sequences, approximately 15% of them present only once. Study-level findings and limits: The authors suggested that few new T cells are recruited per seasonal influenza vaccination.

The TCR originated in a man aged 45-60 years who received an inactivated influenza vaccine. Material: PBMCs from blood, obtained 14 days before vaccination.

This chain's CDR3 is CASTAGGTYNEQFF. The DNA of the CDR3 is TGCGCCAGCACAGCGGGAGGAACCTACAATGAGCAGTTCTTC. The J gene is TRBJ2-1, the V gene TRBV5-1; TRBD2 matches at 9 bases. Germline trimming cut 6 bases from V and 2 bases from J; bases unmatched to any gene: 3. The germline CDR1 and CDR2 sequences are SGHRS and YFSETQ. CDR3 size: 14 residues.